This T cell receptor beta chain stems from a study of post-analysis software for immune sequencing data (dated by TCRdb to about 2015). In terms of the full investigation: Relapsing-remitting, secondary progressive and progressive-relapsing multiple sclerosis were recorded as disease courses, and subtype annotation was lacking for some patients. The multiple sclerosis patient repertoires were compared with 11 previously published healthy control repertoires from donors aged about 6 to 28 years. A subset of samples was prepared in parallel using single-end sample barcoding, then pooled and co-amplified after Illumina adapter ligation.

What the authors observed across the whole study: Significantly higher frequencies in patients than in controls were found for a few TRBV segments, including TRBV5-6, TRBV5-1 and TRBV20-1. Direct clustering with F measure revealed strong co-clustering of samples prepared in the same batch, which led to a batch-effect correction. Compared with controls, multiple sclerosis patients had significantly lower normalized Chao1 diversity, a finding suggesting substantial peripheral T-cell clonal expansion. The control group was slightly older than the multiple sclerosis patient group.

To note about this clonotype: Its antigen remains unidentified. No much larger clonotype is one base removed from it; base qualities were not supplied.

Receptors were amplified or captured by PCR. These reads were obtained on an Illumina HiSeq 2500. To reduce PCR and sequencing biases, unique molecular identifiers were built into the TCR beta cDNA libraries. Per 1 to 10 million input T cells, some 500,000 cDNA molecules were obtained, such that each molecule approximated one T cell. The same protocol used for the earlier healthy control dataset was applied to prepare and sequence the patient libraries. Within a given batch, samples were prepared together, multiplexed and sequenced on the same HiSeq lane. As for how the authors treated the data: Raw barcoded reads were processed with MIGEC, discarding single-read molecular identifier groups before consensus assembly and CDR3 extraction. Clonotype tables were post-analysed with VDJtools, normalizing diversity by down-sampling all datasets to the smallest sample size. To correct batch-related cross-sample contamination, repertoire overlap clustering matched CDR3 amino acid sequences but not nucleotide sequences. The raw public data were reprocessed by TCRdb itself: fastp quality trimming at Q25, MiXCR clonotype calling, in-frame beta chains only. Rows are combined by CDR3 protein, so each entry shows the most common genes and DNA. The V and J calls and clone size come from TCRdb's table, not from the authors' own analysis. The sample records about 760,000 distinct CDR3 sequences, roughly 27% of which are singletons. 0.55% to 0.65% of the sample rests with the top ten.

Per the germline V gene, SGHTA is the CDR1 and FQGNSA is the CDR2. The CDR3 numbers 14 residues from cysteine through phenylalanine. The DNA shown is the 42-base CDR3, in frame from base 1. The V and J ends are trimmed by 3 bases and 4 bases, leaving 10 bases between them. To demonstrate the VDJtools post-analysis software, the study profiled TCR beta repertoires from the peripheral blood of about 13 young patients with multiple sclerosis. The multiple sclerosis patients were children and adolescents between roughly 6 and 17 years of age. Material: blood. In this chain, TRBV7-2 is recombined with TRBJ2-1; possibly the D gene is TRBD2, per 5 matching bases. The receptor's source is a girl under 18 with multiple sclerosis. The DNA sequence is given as TGTGCCAGCAGCTTGGGAGCCCTATACAATGAGCAGTTCTTC. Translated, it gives CASSLGALYNEQFF.